The source of this T cell receptor (beta chain) is a study of cytomegalovirus exposure and HLA in healthy donors. The germline V gene has CDR1 MDHEN and CDR2 SYDVKM. Trimming cost V 4 bases and J 11 bases; bases outside gene matches: 8. This CDR3 contains 14 residues. Study-wide results and limits: In vitro data verified a few CMV-associated chains as specific for CMV antigens.

Both 60 Vbeta primers and 13 Jbeta primers went into the PCR. Generated by immunoSEQ multiplex PCR, the TCRdb table keeps only in-frame clones and is missing some. Of more than 140,000 clones in the sample, around 79% were seen once. In regard to this clone: The antigen remains undetermined.

V is TRBV28 and J is TRBJ1-5, with 10 bases aligning to TRBD1. This clonotype originated in a man aged 25 to 40 in good health and CMV-seropositive. The sequenced sample consisted of PBMCs. The CDR3 reads CASSYGTGAWAQHF. CDR3 coding DNA: TGTGCCAGCAGTTATGGGACAGGGGCTTGGGCCCAGCATTTT.